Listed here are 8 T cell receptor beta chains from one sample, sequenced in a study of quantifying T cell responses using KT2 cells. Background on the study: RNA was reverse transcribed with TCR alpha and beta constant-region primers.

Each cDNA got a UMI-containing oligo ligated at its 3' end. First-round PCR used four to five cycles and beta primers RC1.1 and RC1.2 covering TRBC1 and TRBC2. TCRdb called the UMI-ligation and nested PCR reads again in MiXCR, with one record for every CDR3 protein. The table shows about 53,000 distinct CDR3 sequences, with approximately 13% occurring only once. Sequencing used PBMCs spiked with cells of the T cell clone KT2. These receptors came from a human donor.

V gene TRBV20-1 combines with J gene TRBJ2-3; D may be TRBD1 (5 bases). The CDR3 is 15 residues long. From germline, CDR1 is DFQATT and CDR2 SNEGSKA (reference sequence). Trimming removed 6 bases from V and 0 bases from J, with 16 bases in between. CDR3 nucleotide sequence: TGCAGTGCAAACCTTGACAGTACTAGCACAGATACGCAGTATTTT. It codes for CSANLDSTSTDTQYF.

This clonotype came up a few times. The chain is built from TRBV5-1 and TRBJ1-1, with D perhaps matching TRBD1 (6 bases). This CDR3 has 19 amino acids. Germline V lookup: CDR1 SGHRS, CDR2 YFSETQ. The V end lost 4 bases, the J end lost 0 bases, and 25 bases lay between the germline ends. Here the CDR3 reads CASSRADIRNRDLNTEAFF. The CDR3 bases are TGCGCCAGCAGCCGTGCCGACATAAGAAACAGGGATCTGAACACTGAAGCTTTCTTT.

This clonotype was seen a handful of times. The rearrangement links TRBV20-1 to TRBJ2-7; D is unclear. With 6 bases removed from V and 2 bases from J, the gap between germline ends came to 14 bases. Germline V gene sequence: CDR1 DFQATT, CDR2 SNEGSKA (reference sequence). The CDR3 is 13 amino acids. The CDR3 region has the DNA TGCAGTGCCTCCCGGCAGGTCCCCTACGAGCAGTACTTC. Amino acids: CSASRQVPYEQYF.

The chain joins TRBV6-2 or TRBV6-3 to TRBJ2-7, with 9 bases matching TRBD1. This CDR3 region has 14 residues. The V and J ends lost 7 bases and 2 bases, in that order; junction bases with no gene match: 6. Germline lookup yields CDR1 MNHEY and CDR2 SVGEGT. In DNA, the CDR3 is TGTGCCAGCAATGGACAGGGGAGGGCCTACGAGCAGTACTTC. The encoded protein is CASNGQGRAYEQYF.

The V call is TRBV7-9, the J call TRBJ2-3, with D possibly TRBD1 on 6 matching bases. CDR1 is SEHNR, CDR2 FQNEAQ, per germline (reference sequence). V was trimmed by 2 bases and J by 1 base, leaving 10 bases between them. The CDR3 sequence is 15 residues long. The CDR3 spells CASSLQGSGTDTQYF. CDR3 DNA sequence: TGTGCCAGCAGCTTACAGGGGAGCGGCACAGATACGCAGTATTTT.

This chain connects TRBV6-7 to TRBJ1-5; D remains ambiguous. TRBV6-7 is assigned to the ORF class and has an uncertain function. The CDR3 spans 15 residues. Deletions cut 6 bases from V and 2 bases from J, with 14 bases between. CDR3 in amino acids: CASSTSHSGNQPQHF. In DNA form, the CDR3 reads TGTGCCAGCAGCACTAGCCACTCGGGCAATCAGCCCCAGCATTTT.

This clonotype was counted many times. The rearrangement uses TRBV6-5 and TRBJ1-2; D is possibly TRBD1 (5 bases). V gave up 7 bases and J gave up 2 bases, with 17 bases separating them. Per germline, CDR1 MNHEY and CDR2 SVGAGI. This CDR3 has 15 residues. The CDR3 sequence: CASTPSGGTNYGYTF. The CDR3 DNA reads TGTGCCAGCACCCCATCCGGCGGGACCAACTATGGCTACACCTTC.

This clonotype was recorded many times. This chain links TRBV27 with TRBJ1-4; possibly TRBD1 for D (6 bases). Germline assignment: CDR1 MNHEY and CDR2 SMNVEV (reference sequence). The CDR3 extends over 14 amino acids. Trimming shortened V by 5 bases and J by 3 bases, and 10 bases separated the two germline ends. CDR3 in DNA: TGTGCCAGCAGTCGGAGGGGGTCTAATGAAAAACTGTTTTTT. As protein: CASSRRGSNEKLFF.